The rows below give T cell receptor beta chains drawn from one sample of a study of cytomegalovirus exposure and HLA in healthy donors. Only in-frame clones appear in the TCRdb table, and some are missing; sequencing was by immunoSEQ multiplex PCR. The profile shows about 360,000 clones, 86% of them singletons. What was sequenced was PBMCs. The receptor source for this set is a woman in her late teens or twenties in good health and CMV-seronegative. CDR3s include the opening cysteine and the closing phenylalanine or tryptophan. Fields, in order: D gene, J gene, clone size, V gene, CDR3 protein, CDR3 DNA. The D gene is left open where the match is weak. The size of a clone is reported for some rows only, either as once, few or many, or as a class for expanded clones.

d_gene: TRBD2
j_gene: TRBJ2-7
abundance: NA
v_gene: TRBV11-2
CDR3aa: CASSFGTTYEQYF
CDR3nt: TGTGCCAGCAGCTTTGGGACTACCTACGAGCAGTACTTC

d_gene: TRBD1
j_gene: TRBJ2-5
abundance: NA
v_gene: TRBV29-1
CDR3aa: CSVELAGEDRETQYF
CDR3nt: TGCAGCGTTGAATTAGCTGGAGAGGACAGGGAGACCCAGTACTTC

d_gene: TRBD2
j_gene: TRBJ2-1
abundance: NA
v_gene: TRBV27
CDR3aa: CASRGTSGGNEQFF
CDR3nt: TGTGCCAGCAGGGGGACTAGCGGGGGTAATGAGCAGTTCTTC

d_gene: NA
j_gene: TRBJ1-2
abundance: NA
v_gene: TRBV5-1
CDR3aa: CASSILREGYGYTF
CDR3nt: TGCGCCAGCAGCATCCTCAGGGAGGGCTATGGCTACACCTTC

d_gene: NA
j_gene: TRBJ1-1
abundance: NA
v_gene: TRBV6-6
CDR3aa: CASSSQPGHQNTEAFF
CDR3nt: TGTGCCAGCAGTTCCCAACCGGGACATCAGAACACTGAAGCTTTCTTT

d_gene: TRBD2
j_gene: TRBJ2-2
abundance: NA
v_gene: TRBV6-6
CDR3aa: CASSYTGGGTGELFF
CDR3nt: TGTGCCAGCAGTTACACCGGGGGAGGGACCGGGGAGCTGTTTTTT

d_gene: NA
j_gene: TRBJ2-7
abundance: once
v_gene: TRBV5-1
CDR3aa: CASSLSDSLFTYEQYF
CDR3nt: TGCGCCAGCAGCTTGTCCGACAGCCTTTTCACCTACGAGCAGTACTTC

d_gene: TRBD1
j_gene: TRBJ2-5
abundance: NA
v_gene: TRBV19
CDR3aa: CASSTRGRTGAKRTQYF
CDR3nt: TGTGCCAGTAGCACGAGGGGCAGGACAGGGGCAAAAAGGACCCAGTACTTC

d_gene: NA
j_gene: TRBJ1-1
abundance: NA
v_gene: TRBV27
CDR3aa: CASSSPPSERGQLMNTEAFF
CDR3nt: TGTGCCAGCAGCTCCCCGCCCAGCGAACGGGGACAACTCATGAACACTGAAGCTTTCTTT

d_gene: NA
j_gene: TRBJ2-5
abundance: NA
v_gene: TRBV9
CDR3aa: CASSVGRRGPILEETQYF
CDR3nt: TGTGCCAGCAGCGTAGGTCGGCGGGGGCCCATCTTAGAGGAGACCCAGTACTTC

d_gene: NA
j_gene: TRBJ2-3
abundance: NA
v_gene: TRBV11-2
CDR3aa: CASSLDVGDTQYF
CDR3nt: TGTGCCAGCAGCTTAGATGTCGGGGATACGCAGTATTTT

d_gene: NA
j_gene: TRBJ1-1
abundance: NA
v_gene: TRBV27
CDR3aa: CASTTGGRNTEAFF
CDR3nt: TGTGCCAGCACCACCGGGGGACGGAACACTGAAGCTTTCTTT

d_gene: NA
j_gene: TRBJ2-7
abundance: NA
v_gene: TRBV30
CDR3aa: CAWSVYGQIYEQYF
CDR3nt: TGTGCCTGGAGTGTTTATGGACAGATCTACGAGCAGTACTTC

d_gene: TRBD1
j_gene: TRBJ2-4
abundance: NA
v_gene: TRBV6-6
CDR3aa: CASSYGAGGGNIQYF
CDR3nt: TGTGCCAGCAGTTACGGAGCAGGGGGTGGGAACATTCAGTACTTC

d_gene: TRBD1
j_gene: TRBJ1-6
abundance: NA
v_gene: TRBV5-1
CDR3aa: CASSSRDRNSPLHF
CDR3nt: TGCGCCAGCAGCTCACGGGACAGGAATTCACCCCTCCACTTT

d_gene: NA
j_gene: TRBJ2-7
abundance: once
v_gene: TRBV25-1
CDR3aa: CASSEGRGWSYEQYF
CDR3nt: TGTGCCAGCAGTGAAGGCAGGGGTTGGTCCTACGAGCAGTACTTC

d_gene: NA
j_gene: TRBJ2-7
abundance: NA
v_gene: TRBV19
CDR3aa: CASSWDTYEQYF
CDR3nt: TGTGCCAGTAGTTGGGACACCTACGAGCAGTACTTC

d_gene: NA
j_gene: TRBJ1-2
abundance: NA
v_gene: TRBV4-1
CDR3aa: CASSQGMRTFDPYGYGYTF
CDR3nt: TGCGCCAGCAGCCAAGGGATGAGGACATTCGACCCTTATGGCTATGGCTACACCTTC

d_gene: NA
j_gene: TRBJ2-7
abundance: NA
v_gene: TRBV6-5
CDR3aa: CASSLTAMGEQYF
CDR3nt: TGTGCCAGCAGTCTGACAGCGATGGGCGAGCAGTACTTC

d_gene: TRBD1
j_gene: TRBJ1-2
abundance: NA
v_gene: TRBV5-1
CDR3aa: CASSPSDRGQGYTF
CDR3nt: TGCGCCAGCAGCCCCTCCGACAGGGGGCAGGGCTACACCTTC

d_gene: TRBD1
j_gene: TRBJ1-5
abundance: NA
v_gene: TRBV4-1
CDR3aa: CASSQDRERHQPQHF
CDR3nt: TGCGCCAGCAGCCAGGACAGGGAGAGACATCAGCCCCAGCATTTT

d_gene: TRBD2
j_gene: TRBJ2-5
abundance: once
v_gene: TRBV9
CDR3aa: CASSVEPSGGQETQYF
CDR3nt: TGTGCCAGCAGCGTAGAGCCTAGCGGGGGCCAAGAGACCCAGTACTTC

d_gene: NA
j_gene: TRBJ1-5
abundance: NA
v_gene: TRBV27
CDR3aa: CASSLRQFNQPQHF
CDR3nt: TGTGCCAGCAGTCTCCGACAGTTCAATCAGCCCCAGCATTTT

d_gene: TRBD1
j_gene: TRBJ1-1
abundance: NA
v_gene: TRBV30
CDR3aa: CAWRTGMWTEAFF
CDR3nt: TGTGCCTGGAGGACAGGGATGTGGACTGAAGCTTTCTTT

d_gene: NA
j_gene: TRBJ1-5
abundance: NA
v_gene: TRBV20-1
CDR3aa: CSAGAAAQHF
CDR3nt: TGCAGTGCAGGGGCGGCAGCCCAGCATTTT

d_gene: NA
j_gene: TRBJ2-2
abundance: once
v_gene: TRBV6-5
CDR3aa: CASSLYQGTGELFF
CDR3nt: TGTGCCAGCAGTTTATACCAGGGAACCGGGGAGCTGTTTTTT

d_gene: TRBD1
j_gene: TRBJ2-2
abundance: NA
v_gene: TRBV5-1
CDR3aa: CASSWGQNTNTGELFF
CDR3nt: TGCGCCAGCAGCTGGGGACAGAATACGAACACCGGGGAGCTGTTTTTT

d_gene: TRBD1
j_gene: TRBJ1-1
abundance: NA
v_gene: TRBV7-9
CDR3aa: CASSATGGNTEAFF
CDR3nt: TGTGCCAGCAGCGCCACAGGGGGCAACACTGAAGCTTTCTTT

d_gene: NA
j_gene: TRBJ2-3
abundance: few
v_gene: TRBV6-1
CDR3aa: CASSERGFSTDTQYF
CDR3nt: TGTGCCAGCAGCGAGAGGGGGTTTAGCACAGATACGCAGTATTTT

d_gene: NA
j_gene: TRBJ1-4
abundance: NA
v_gene: TRBV4-1
CDR3aa: CASSQQTGPNEKLFF
CDR3nt: TGCGCCAGCAGCCAACAGACAGGCCCTAATGAAAAACTGTTTTTT

d_gene: NA
j_gene: TRBJ1-2
abundance: few
v_gene: TRBV2
CDR3aa: CASRAGAPGGYTF
CDR3nt: TGTGCCAGCAGGGCAGGGGCACCAGGTGGCTACACCTTC

d_gene: TRBD1
j_gene: TRBJ2-1
abundance: NA
v_gene: TRBV10-3
CDR3aa: CATKGQGTYNEQFF
CDR3nt: TGTGCCACGAAAGGACAGGGGACCTACAATGAGCAGTTCTTC

d_gene: TRBD1
j_gene: TRBJ2-7
abundance: NA
v_gene: TRBV5-5
CDR3aa: CASSYAGTAEYEQYF
CDR3nt: TGTGCCAGCAGCTACGCCGGGACAGCTGAATACGAGCAGTACTTC

d_gene: NA
j_gene: TRBJ2-2
abundance: NA
v_gene: TRBV5-1
CDR3aa: CASSTDSPHTGELFF
CDR3nt: TGCGCCAGCAGCACGGACTCACCCCATACCGGGGAGCTGTTTTTT

d_gene: NA
j_gene: TRBJ2-7
abundance: NA
v_gene: TRBV4-2
CDR3aa: CASSQDPSGFYEQYF
CDR3nt: TGTGCCAGCAGCCAAGATCCGTCTGGCTTCTACGAGCAGTACTTC

d_gene: TRBD2
j_gene: TRBJ2-7
abundance: NA
v_gene: TRBV27
CDR3aa: CASSSVLGRGAYEQYF
CDR3nt: TGTGCCAGCAGTTCGGTCCTGGGCCGGGGGGCCTACGAGCAGTACTTC

d_gene: TRBD1
j_gene: TRBJ1-4
abundance: few
v_gene: TRBV7-6
CDR3aa: CASSHGTATNEKLFF
CDR3nt: TGTGCCAGCAGTCACGGGACAGCAACTAATGAAAAACTGTTTTTT

d_gene: NA
j_gene: TRBJ2-7
abundance: few
v_gene: TRBV2
CDR3aa: CAQRRGRSGSSYEQYF
CDR3nt: TGTGCACAGCGGCGAGGAAGGAGCGGCAGCTCCTACGAGCAGTACTTC

d_gene: NA
j_gene: TRBJ1-1
abundance: NA
v_gene: TRBV18
CDR3aa: CASSPRQVFTEAFF
CDR3nt: TGTGCCAGCTCACCCCGACAGGTCTTCACTGAAGCTTTCTTT

d_gene: TRBD1
j_gene: TRBJ2-3
abundance: NA
v_gene: TRBV9
CDR3aa: CASSVGTGVLSDTQYF
CDR3nt: TGTGCCAGCAGCGTCGGGACAGGGGTCCTTTCGGATACGCAGTATTTT

d_gene: TRBD2
j_gene: TRBJ2-1
abundance: NA
v_gene: TRBV6-1
CDR3aa: CASRELAGSYNEQFF
CDR3nt: TGTGCCAGCAGGGAACTAGCGGGGTCATACAATGAGCAGTTCTTC

d_gene: NA
j_gene: TRBJ1-2
abundance: NA
v_gene: TRBV27
CDR3aa: CASSFETGRGYTF
CDR3nt: TGTGCCAGCAGTTTTGAAACAGGGCGAGGCTACACCTTC

d_gene: NA
j_gene: TRBJ2-7
abundance: NA
v_gene: TRBV7-9
CDR3aa: CASSQGEDEQYF
CDR3nt: TGTGCCAGCAGCCAAGGGGAGGACGAGCAGTACTTC

d_gene: NA
j_gene: TRBJ2-3
abundance: NA
v_gene: TRBV5-1
CDR3aa: CASSLPVTDTQYF
CDR3nt: TGCGCCAGCAGCTTGCCGGTCACAGATACGCAGTATTTT

d_gene: TRBD2
j_gene: TRBJ2-7
abundance: NA
v_gene: TRBV28
CDR3aa: CASKGGGGVTYEQYF
CDR3nt: TGTGCCAGCAAGGGAGGCGGGGGGGTCACCTACGAGCAGTACTTC